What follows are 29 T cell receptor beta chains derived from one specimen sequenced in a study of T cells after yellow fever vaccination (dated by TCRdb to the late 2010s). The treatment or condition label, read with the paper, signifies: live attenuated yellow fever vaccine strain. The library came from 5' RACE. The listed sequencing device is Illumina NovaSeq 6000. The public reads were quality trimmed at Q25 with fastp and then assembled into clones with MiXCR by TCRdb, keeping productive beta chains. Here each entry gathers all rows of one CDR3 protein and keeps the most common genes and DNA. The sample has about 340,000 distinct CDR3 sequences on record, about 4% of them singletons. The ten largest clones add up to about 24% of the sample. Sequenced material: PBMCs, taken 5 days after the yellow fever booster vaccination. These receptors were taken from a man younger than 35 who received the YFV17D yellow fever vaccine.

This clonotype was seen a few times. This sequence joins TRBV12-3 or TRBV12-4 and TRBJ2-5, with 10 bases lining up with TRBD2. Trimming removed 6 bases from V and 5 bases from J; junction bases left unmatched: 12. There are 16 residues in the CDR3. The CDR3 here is CASSPKRGGLVETQYF. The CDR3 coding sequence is TGTGCCAGCAGCCCTAAGCGGGGGGGCCTGGTTGAGACCCAGTACTTC.

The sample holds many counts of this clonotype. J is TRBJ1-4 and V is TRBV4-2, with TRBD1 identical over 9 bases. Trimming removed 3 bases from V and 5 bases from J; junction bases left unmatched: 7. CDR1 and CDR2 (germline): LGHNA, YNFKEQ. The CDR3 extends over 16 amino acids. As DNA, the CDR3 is TGTGCCAGCAGCCACCCTACCGGGACAGGGAATGAAAAACTGTTTTTT. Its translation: CASSHPTGTGNEKLFF.

The CDR3 loop reads CASSSLQGTDTQYF. CDR3 bases: TGCGCCAGCAGCTCTCTCCAGGGAACAGATACGCAGTATTTT. This sequence joins TRBV5-1 and TRBJ2-3; tentatively, D is TRBD1 (5 bases). The length of the CDR3 is 14 residues. In germline, CDR1 is SGHRS, CDR2 YFSETQ. V was cut by 3 bases and J by 3 bases, with 11 bases left in between. Drawing the rest from reference TRBV5-1 and TRBJ2-3, the complete variable domain is KAGVTQTPRYLIKTRGQQVTLSCSPISGHRSVSWYQQTPGQGLQFLFEYFSETQRNKGNFPGRFSGRQFSNSRSEMNVSTLELGDSALYLCASSSLQGTDTQYFGPGTRLTVL.

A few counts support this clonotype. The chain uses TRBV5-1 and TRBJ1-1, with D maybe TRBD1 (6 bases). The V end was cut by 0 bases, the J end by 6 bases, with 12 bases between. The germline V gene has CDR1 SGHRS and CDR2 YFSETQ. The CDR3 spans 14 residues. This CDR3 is CASSLVQGHAEAFF. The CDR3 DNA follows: TGCGCCAGCAGCTTGGTCCAGGGGCACGCTGAAGCTTTCTTT.

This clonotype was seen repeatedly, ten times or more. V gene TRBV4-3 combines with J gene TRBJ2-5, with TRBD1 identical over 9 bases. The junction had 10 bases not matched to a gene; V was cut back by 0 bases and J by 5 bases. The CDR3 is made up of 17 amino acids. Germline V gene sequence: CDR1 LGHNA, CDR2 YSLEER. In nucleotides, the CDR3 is TGCGCCAGCAGCCAAGAGGGGGACAGGGAGTGGTCGGAGACCCAGTACTTC. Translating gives CASSQEGDREWSETQYF.

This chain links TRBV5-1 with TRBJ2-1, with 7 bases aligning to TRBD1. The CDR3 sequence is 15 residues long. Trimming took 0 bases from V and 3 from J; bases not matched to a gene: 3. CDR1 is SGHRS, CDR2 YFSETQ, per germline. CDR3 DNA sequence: TGCGCCAGCAGCTTGGAGACAGGGAACTACAATGAGCAGTTCTTC. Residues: CASSLETGNYNEQFF.

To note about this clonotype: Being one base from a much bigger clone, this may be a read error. The CDR3 protein is CSVLRGAYTDTQYF. CDR3 sequence (DNA): TGCAGCGTTCTGAGGGGGGCCTACACAGATACGCAGTATTTT. The V call is TRBV29-1, the J call TRBJ2-3; D is possibly TRBD1 or TRBD2 (6 bases each). Trimming shortened V by 5 bases and J by 2 bases, and 14 bases separated the two germline ends. Germline CDR1 and CDR2: SQVTM and ANQGSEA. The CDR3 has 14 residues.

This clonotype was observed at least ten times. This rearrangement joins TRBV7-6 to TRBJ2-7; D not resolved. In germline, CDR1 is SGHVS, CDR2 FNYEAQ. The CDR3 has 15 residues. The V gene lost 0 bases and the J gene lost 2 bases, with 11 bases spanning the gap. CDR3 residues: CASSLAVGWTYEQYV. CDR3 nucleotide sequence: TGTGCCAGCAGCTTAGCGGTGGGGTGGACCTACGAGCAGTACGTC.

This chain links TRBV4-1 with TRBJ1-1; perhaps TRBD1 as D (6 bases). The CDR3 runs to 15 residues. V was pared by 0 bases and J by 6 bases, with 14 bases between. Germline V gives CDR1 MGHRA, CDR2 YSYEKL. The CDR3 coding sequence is TGCGCCAGCAGCCAAGAGCTCTGGGAGGGGGCTGAAGCTTTCTTT. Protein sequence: CASSQELWEGAEAFF.

The CDR3 bases are TGCGCCAGCAGACAAGTAGGGTCGGGGCCCGGGGAGCTGTTTTTT. Its translation is CASRQVGSGPGELFF. The chain has TRBV5-1 and TRBJ2-2, with D perhaps given as TRBD1 or TRBD2 (5 bases each). Germline V gives CDR1 SGHRS, CDR2 YFSETQ. The ends were cut back, 5 bases at V and 6 bases at J, with 17 bases in the middle. The CDR3 runs 15 residues.

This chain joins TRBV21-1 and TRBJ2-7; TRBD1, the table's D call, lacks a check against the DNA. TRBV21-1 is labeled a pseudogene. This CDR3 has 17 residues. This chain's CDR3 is CASSKVESRDPLYEQYF. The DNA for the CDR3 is TGTGCCAGCAGCAAAGTTGAGAGCAGGGACCCCCTTTACGAGCAGTACTTC.

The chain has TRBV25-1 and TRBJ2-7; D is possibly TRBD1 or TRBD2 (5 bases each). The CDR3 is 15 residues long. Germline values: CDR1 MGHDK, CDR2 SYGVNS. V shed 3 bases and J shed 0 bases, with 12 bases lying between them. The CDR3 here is CASSDRDGSSYEQYF. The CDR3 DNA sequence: TGTGCCAGCAGTGACCGGGACGGAAGCTCCTACGAGCAGTACTTC.

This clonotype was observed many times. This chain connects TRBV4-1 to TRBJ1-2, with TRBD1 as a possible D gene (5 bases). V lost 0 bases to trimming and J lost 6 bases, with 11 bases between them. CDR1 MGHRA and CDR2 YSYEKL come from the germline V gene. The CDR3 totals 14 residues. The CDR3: CASSQDRGFNGYTF. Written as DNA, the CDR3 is TGCGCCAGCAGCCAAGACCGGGGGTTCAATGGCTACACCTTC.

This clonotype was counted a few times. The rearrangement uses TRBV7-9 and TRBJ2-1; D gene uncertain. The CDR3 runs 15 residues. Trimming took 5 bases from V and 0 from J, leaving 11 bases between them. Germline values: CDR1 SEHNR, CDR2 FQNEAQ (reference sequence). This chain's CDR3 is CASSTLAASYNEQFF. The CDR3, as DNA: TGTGCCAGCAGCACCCTCGCGGCCTCCTACAATGAGCAGTTCTTC.

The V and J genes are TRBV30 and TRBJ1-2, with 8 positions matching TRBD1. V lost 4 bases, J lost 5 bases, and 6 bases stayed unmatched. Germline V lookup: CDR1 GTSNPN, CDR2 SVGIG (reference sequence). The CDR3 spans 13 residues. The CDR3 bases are TGTGCCTGGACAGGGGGCGCCGGTTATGGCTACACCTTC. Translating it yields CAWTGGAGYGYTF.

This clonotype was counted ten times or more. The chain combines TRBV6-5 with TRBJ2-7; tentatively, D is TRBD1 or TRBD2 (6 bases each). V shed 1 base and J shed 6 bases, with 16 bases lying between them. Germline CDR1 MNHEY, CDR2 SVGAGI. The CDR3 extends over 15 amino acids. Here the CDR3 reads CASSYFPGRGLEQYF. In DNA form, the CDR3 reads TGTGCCAGCAGTTACTTCCCGGGACGGGGGCTCGAGCAGTACTTC.

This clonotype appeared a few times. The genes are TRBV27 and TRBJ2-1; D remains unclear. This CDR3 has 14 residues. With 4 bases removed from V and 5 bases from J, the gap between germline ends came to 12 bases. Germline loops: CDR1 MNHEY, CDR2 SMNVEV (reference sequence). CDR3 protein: CASSSYRLHNEQFF. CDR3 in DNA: TGTGCCAGCAGTTCTTACAGATTACACAATGAGCAGTTCTTC.

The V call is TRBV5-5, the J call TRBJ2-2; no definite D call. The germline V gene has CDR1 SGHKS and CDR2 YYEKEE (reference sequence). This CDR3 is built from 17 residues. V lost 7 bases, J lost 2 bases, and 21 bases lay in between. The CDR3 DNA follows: TGTGCCAGCGGTCCGGGCCGCACGCCCCTTAACACCGGGGAGCTGTTTTTT. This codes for CASGPGRTPLNTGELFF.

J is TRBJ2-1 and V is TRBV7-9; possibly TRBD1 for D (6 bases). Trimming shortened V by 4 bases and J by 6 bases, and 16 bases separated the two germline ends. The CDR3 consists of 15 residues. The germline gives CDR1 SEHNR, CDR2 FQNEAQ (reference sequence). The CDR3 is CASSYELGAVNEQFF. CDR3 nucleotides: TGTGCCAGCAGCTACGAATTGGGGGCCGTCAATGAGCAGTTCTTC. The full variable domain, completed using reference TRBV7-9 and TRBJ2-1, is DTGVSQNPRHKITKRGQNVTFRCDPISEHNRLYWYRQTLGQGPEFLTYFQNEAQLEKSRLLSDRFSAERPKGSFSTLEIQRTEQGDSAMYLCASSYELGAVNEQFFGPGTRLTVL.

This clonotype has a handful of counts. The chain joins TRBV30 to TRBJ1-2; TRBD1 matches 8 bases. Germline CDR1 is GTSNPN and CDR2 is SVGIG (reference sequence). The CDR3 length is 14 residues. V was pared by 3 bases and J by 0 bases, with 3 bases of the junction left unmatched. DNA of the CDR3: TGTGCCTGGAGGACAGGGGCAGCTAACTATGGCTACACCTTC. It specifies CAWRTGAANYGYTF.

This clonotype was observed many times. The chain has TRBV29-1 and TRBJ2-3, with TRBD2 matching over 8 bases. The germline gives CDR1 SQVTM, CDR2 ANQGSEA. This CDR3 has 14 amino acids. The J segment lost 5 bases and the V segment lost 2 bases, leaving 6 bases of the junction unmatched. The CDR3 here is CSVERVGGEDTQYF. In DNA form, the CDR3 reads TGCAGCGTTGAAAGGGTCGGGGGGGAAGATACGCAGTATTTT.

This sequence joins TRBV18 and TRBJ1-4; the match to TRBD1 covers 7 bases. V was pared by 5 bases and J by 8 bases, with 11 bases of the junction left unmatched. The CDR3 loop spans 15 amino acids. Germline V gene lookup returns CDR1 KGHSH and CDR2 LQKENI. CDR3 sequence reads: CASSSQTGSEEKLFF. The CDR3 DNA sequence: TGTGCCAGCTCATCTCAGACAGGGTCGGAAGAAAAACTGTTTTTT.

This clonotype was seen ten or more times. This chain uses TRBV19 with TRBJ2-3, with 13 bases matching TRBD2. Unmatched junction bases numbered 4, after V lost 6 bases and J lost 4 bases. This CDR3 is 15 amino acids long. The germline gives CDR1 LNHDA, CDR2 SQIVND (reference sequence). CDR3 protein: CASRRLAGGPDTQYF. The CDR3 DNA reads TGTGCCAGTAGGCGACTAGCGGGGGGCCCAGATACGCAGTATTTT.

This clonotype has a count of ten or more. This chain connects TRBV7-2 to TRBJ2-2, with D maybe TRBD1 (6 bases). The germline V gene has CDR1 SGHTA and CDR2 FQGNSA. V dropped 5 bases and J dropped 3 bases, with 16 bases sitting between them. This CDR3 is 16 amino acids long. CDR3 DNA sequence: TGTGCCAGCAGCCCCCTGGTGGGGGCCTACACCGGGGAGCTGTTTTTT. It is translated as CASSPLVGAYTGELFF.

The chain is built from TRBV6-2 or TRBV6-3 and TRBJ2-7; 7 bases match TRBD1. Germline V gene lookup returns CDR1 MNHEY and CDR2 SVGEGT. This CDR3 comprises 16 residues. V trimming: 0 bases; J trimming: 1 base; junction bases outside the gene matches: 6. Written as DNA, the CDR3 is TGTGCCAGCAGTTACTCGATCAGGGGGAGATCCTACGAGCAGTACTTC. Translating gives CASSYSIRGRSYEQYF.

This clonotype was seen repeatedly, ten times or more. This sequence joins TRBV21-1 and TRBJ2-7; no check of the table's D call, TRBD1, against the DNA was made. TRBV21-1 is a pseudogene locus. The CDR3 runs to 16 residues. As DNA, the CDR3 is TGTGCCAGCAGCAGGTCAGGGGGAAACAATTCCTACGAGCAGTACGTC. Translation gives CASSRSGGNNSYEQYV.

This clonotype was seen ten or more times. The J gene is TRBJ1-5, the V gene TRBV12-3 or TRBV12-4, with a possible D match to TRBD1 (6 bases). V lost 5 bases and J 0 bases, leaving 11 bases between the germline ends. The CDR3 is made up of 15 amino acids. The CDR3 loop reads CASSLQGNSNQPQHF. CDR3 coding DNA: TGTGCCAGCAGTCTTCAGGGGAATAGCAATCAGCCCCAGCATTTT.

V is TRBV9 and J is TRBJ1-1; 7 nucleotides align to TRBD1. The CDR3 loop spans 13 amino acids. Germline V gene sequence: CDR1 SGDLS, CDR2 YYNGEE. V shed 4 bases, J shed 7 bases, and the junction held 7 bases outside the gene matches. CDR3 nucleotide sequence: TGTGCCAGCAGCCCCCAGGGGGTGGATGAAGCTTTCTTT. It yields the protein CASSPQGVDEAFF.

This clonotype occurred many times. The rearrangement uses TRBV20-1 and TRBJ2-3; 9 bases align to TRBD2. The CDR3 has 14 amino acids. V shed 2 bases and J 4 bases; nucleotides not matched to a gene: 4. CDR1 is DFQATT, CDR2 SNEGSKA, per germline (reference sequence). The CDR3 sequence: CSARPAGGADTQYF. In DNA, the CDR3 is TGCAGTGCTAGACCAGCGGGGGGCGCAGATACGCAGTATTTT.